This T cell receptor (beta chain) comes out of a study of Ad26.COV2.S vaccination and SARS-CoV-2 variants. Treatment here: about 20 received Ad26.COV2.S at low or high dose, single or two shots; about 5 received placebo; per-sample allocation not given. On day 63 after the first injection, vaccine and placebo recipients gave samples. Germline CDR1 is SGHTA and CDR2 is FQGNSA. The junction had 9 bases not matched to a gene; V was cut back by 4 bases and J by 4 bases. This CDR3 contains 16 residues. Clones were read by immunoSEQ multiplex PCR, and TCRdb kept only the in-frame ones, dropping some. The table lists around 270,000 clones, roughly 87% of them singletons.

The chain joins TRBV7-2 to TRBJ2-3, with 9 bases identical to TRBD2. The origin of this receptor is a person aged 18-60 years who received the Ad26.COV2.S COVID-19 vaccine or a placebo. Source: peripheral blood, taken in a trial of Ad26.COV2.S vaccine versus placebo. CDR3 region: CASSWPAGGPSDTQYF. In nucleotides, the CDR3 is TGTGCCAGCAGCTGGCCGGCGGGAGGGCCTTCAGATACGCAGTATTTT. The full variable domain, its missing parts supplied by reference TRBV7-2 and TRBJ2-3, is GAGVSQSPSNKVTEKGKDVELRCDPISGHTALYWYRQSLGQGLEFLIYFQGNSAPDKSGLPSDRFSAERTGGSVSTLTIQRTQQEDSAVYLCASSWPAGGPSDTQYFGPGTRLTVL.